The 14 T cell receptor beta chains listed next were all sequenced from one sample in a study of cytomegalovirus exposure and HLA in healthy donors. The PCR ran on 60 Vbeta and 13 Jbeta primers. The method was immunoSEQ multiplex PCR; TCRdb's version includes in-frame clones alone and lacks a portion of them. The sample lists some 110,000 clones; roughly 80% were seen once. Input material: PBMCs. The receptors shown here come from a man aged 25 to 45 in good health and CMV-seropositive.

This clone was observed at least ten times. The same CDR3 also results from other DNA sequences found in this sample. V usage is TRBV5-6 and J usage is TRBJ1-2; tentatively, D is TRBD1 (6 bases). Germline CDR1 is SGHDT and CDR2 is YYEEEE. The CDR3 extends over 13 amino acids. Trimming pared 3 bases from V and 4 bases from J, leaving 10 bases between. CDR3 residues: CASSSQGAYGYTF. Written as DNA, the CDR3 is TGTGCCAGCAGCTCACAGGGTGCCTATGGCTACACCTTC.

This chain joins TRBV5-5 and TRBJ2-7; D ambiguous. The germline V gene encodes CDR1 SGHKS and CDR2 YYEKEE (reference sequence). The length of the CDR3 is 11 residues. Deletions cut 0 bases from V and 4 bases from J, with 2 bases between. In nucleotides, the CDR3 is TGTGCCAGCAGCTTGGCGTACGAGCAGTACTTC. Translation: CASSLAYEQYF.

Written as DNA, the CDR3 is TGTGCCAGCGGGTCGTTGCGGGAGGGCGGGGTCACCGGGGAGCTGTTTTTT. It yields the protein CASGSLREGGVTGELFF. The V gene is TRBV2, the J gene TRBJ2-2; the match to TRBD2 covers 9 bases. V was pared by 8 bases and J by 4 bases, with 14 bases of the junction left unmatched. Germline V gene data show CDR1 as SNHLY and CDR2 as FYNNEI. This CDR3 has 17 residues.

V usage is TRBV5-1 and J usage is TRBJ1-5, with 8 nucleotides matching TRBD1. CDR3 length: 17 amino acids. J was trimmed by 3 bases and V by 0 bases; bases with no gene match: 8. Per the germline V gene, CDR1 is SGHRS and CDR2 is YFSETQ. In DNA form, the CDR3 reads TGCGCCAGCAGCTTGGGCGCGACAGGGGTCCCCAATCAGCCCCAGCATTTT. It is translated as CASSLGATGVPNQPQHF.

CDR3 region: CASSVVPGSSGNTIYF. The CDR3 coding sequence is TGTGCCAGCAGCGTAGTCCCCGGGAGCTCTGGAAACACCATATATTTT. J is TRBJ1-3 and V is TRBV9, with D unresolved. CDR1 is SGDLS and CDR2 is YYNGEE in the germline V gene. V lost 0 bases, J lost 0 bases, and 10 bases lay in between. This CDR3 has 16 amino acids.

V and J are TRBV5-1 and TRBJ1-2; D is ambiguous. In germline, CDR1 is SGHRS, CDR2 YFSETQ. This CDR3 has 13 amino acids. V shed 0 bases and J shed 5 bases, with 8 bases lying between them. The DNA of the CDR3 is TGCGCCAGCAGCTTGGATCAGGTTTATGGCTACACCTTC. Translation gives CASSLDQVYGYTF.

As regards this clone: The identical CDR3 is also encoded by other nucleotide sequences in the sample. The rearrangement links TRBV2 to TRBJ2-3, with D unresolved. This CDR3 spans 14 amino acids. Germline assignment: CDR1 SNHLY and CDR2 FYNNEI. V lost 8 bases and J 0 bases, leaving 12 bases between the germline ends. CDR3 nucleotides: TGTGCCAGCCAATACCTCACTAGCACAGATACGCAGTATTTT. Encoded protein: CASQYLTSTDTQYF.

This clone was counted between two and nine times. J is TRBJ2-7 and V is TRBV9; D remains ambiguous. V dropped 0 bases and J dropped 6 bases, with 10 bases sitting between them. Germline lookup yields CDR1 SGDLS and CDR2 YYNGEE. The CDR3 runs 13 residues. In nucleotides, the CDR3 is TGTGCCAGCAGCGTAGGCAGTAGCAGCGAGCAGTACTTC. It codes for CASSVGSSSEQYF.

Here the CDR3 DNA reads TGTGCCAGCAGACTTCGTGCCACTAGCACAGATACGCAGTATTTT. Translated: CASRLRATSTDTQYF. J is TRBJ2-3 and V is TRBV7-6; D remains ambiguous. Germline V gives CDR1 SGHVS, CDR2 FNYEAQ. V lost 6 bases and J 0 bases, leaving 13 bases between the germline ends. This CDR3 spans 15 amino acids. The variable domain in full, with the rest retrieved from reference TRBV7-6 and TRBJ2-3, is GAGVSQSPRYKVTKRGQDVALRCDPISGHVSLYWYRQALGQGPEFLTYFNYEAQQDKSGLPNDRFSAERPEGSISTLTIQRTEQRDSAMYRCASRLRATSTDTQYFGPGTRLTVL.

The V call is TRBV9, the J call TRBJ2-3; TRBD2 agrees at 13 bases. Germline values: CDR1 SGDLS, CDR2 YYNGEE. J was trimmed by 0 bases and V by 0 bases; bases with no gene match: 7. The CDR3 loop spans 19 amino acids. The chain's CDR3 is CASSVEQGLAGFSTDTQYF. In DNA, the CDR3 is TGTGCCAGCAGCGTAGAGCAGGGACTAGCGGGATTCAGCACAGATACGCAGTATTTT.

The gene calls are TRBV10-3 and TRBJ2-7; 8 bases are a match to TRBD1. The CDR3 spans 17 residues. Trimming removed 2 bases from V and 5 bases from J; junction bases left unmatched: 14. CDR1 and CDR2 (germline): ENHRY, SYGVKD. This CDR3 is CAISEGPQGAFGNEQYF. DNA of the CDR3: TGTGCCATCAGTGAGGGTCCGCAGGGGGCTTTTGGAAACGAGCAGTACTTC.

J is TRBJ2-6 and V is TRBV4-1; the match to TRBD2 covers 8 bases. This CDR3 has 19 residues. Losses at the gene ends were 0 bases for V and 0 bases for J; bases not matched to a gene: 7. Looked up from germline, CDR1 is MGHRA and CDR2 is YSYEKL. CDR3 DNA: TGCGCCAGCAGCCAAGATCCTCTAGCGGGTGCCTCTGGGGCCAACGTCCTGACTTTC. Its protein is CASSQDPLAGASGANVLTF.

The V and J genes are TRBV7-9 and TRBJ1-4; 7 bases match TRBD1. The V segment lost 5 bases and the J segment 8 bases; nucleotides outside the gene matches: 8. CDR1 and CDR2 from the germline V gene are SEHNR and FQNEAQ (reference sequence). The CDR3 is 14 residues long. The CDR3 nucleotides read TGTGCCAGCAGCCAAGACAGGGTGGCCGAAAAACTGTTTTTT. It codes for CASSQDRVAEKLFF.

This rearrangement joins TRBV5-1 to TRBJ1-1; 7 positions agree with TRBD1. The junction had 4 bases not matched to a gene; V was cut back by 0 bases and J by 5 bases. CDR3 length equals 14 residues. Germline V gene data show CDR1 as SGHRS and CDR2 as YFSETQ. As DNA, the CDR3 is TGCGCCAGCAGCTTGGAAACAGGGGAGACTGAAGCTTTCTTT. It yields the protein CASSLETGETEAFF.